The source of this TCR beta chain is a study of blood T cells in healthy people across ages. Findings and caveats of the study: Strong correlation linked observed beta diversity and percent naive T cells. While age rose, TCR beta diversity per million T cells dropped in a roughly linear way.

Combining a sample-barcoded 5' primer with a J-beta primer mix, a second PCR ran for roughly 7 to 11 cycles. A template-switch adaptor that had 12 random nucleotides put a tag on each cDNA molecule. TCRdb reprocessed the 5' RACE reads via MiXCR and lists one record per CDR3 protein. Of 600,000 to 850,000 distinct CDR3 sequences detected, approximately 43% appear once; the ten largest clones hold more than 20%. This clonotype appeared a few times. Its antigen remains unknown. The source material was blood. The clonotype comes from a woman aged 55-70 years in good health.

The chain's CDR3 is CASSTRTGGRGYTF. The CDR3 nucleotides read TGTGCCAGCAGTACCCGGACAGGGGGCAGAGGCTACACCTTC. The V call is TRBV2, the J call TRBJ1-2, with 11 bases matching TRBD1. The length of the CDR3 is 14 residues. The germline V gene has CDR1 SNHLY and CDR2 FYNNEI. Trimming took 5 bases from V and 8 from J; bases not matched to a gene: 7.